This T cell receptor (beta chain) was recovered during a study of OX40 agonist ivuxolimab in advanced cancers. Germline V gene lookup returns CDR1 LNHDA and CDR2 SQIVND (reference sequence). V trimming: 4 bases; J trimming: 1 base; junction bases outside the gene matches: 6. The CDR3 spans 15 residues. TCRdb keeps only in-frame clones here, not all; method: immunoSEQ multiplex PCR. Of about 58,000 clones in the sample, around 84% were seen once. This receptor was identified in an adult with an advanced solid tumor such as melanoma, head and neck, liver or kidney cancer. This specimen consisted of CD4+ or CD8+ T cells sorted from blood, obtained in a trial of the OX40 agonist ivuxolimab. The chain uses TRBV19 and TRBJ1-2, with 7 bases matching TRBD1. In DNA, the CDR3 is TGTGCCAGTAGTACCAACGACAGGGTTAACTATGGCTACACCTTC. Protein: CASSTNDRVNYGYTF.